What follows are 19 T cell receptor beta chains derived from one specimen sequenced in a study of shared clonotypes between healthy human individuals. TCRdb's copy holds only in-frame clones and misses some; the assay was immunoSEQ multiplex PCR. Of 2 million to 2.5 million clones listed, approximately 94% are singletons. The specimen sequenced was naive CD4+ T cells sorted from blood. Subset meaning: CD45RA+ positively selected. These receptors were obtained from a man younger than 30 in good health.

The chain's CDR3 is CASSDGGTEAFF. The CDR3 region has the DNA TGCGCCAGCAGTGATGGCGGCACTGAAGCTTTCTTT. V is TRBV10-1 and J is TRBJ1-1; D gene unclear. Per germline, CDR1 WNHNN and CDR2 SYGVQD (reference sequence). V lost 3 bases to trimming and J lost 4 bases, with 6 bases between them. CDR3 length equals 12 residues.

The chain couples TRBV5-1 to TRBJ2-1; D may be TRBD1 (5 bases). V was cut by 0 bases and J by 5 bases, with 12 bases left in between. The CDR3 covers 15 residues. The germline CDR1 and CDR2 sequences are SGHRS and YFSETQ. The chain's CDR3 is CASSLEVGAHNEQFF. In nucleotides, the CDR3 is TGCGCCAGCAGCTTGGAGGTAGGGGCCCACAATGAGCAGTTCTTC.

This sequence joins TRBV7-2 and TRBJ2-2; 10 bases are shared with TRBD2. Germline CDR1 SGHTA, CDR2 FQGNSA. This CDR3 contains 16 residues. J lost 5 bases, V lost 3 bases, and 6 bases had no gene match. The CDR3 coding sequence is TGTGCCAGCAGCTTTGGGCTAGCGGGAGAAACCGGGGAGCTGTTTTTT. This sequence encodes CASSFGLAGETGELFF. The full variable domain, its missing parts supplied by reference TRBV7-2 and TRBJ2-2, is GAGVSQSPSNKVTEKGKDVELRCDPISGHTALYWYRQSLGQGLEFLIYFQGNSAPDKSGLPSDRFSAERTGGSVSTLTIQRTQQEDSAVYLCASSFGLAGETGELFFGEGSRLTVL.

The chain employs TRBV5-1 and TRBJ2-5, with D possibly TRBD2 on 6 matching bases. Germline CDR1 and CDR2: SGHRS and YFSETQ. V lost 4 bases and J lost 1, with 17 bases in between. This CDR3 has 16 residues. The CDR3 protein is CASSRSSGAFQETQYF. The DNA for the CDR3 is TGCGCCAGCAGCCGGAGTAGCGGAGCTTTCCAAGAGACCCAGTACTTC.

The gene calls are TRBV5-1 and TRBJ2-6; tentative D call: TRBD1 (6 bases). Trimming stripped 1 base from V and 0 bases from J, with 17 bases between. The CDR3 has 19 amino acids. Germline V lookup: CDR1 SGHRS, CDR2 YFSETQ. The CDR3 loop reads CASSLTGQSFFSGANVLTF. Written as DNA, the CDR3 is TGCGCCAGCAGCTTGACCGGACAGAGCTTCTTCTCTGGGGCCAACGTCCTGACTTTC.

V and J are TRBV5-6 and TRBJ1-2; perhaps TRBD1 as D (5 bases). The CDR3 has 15 residues. V gave up 1 base and J gave up 5 bases, with 15 bases separating them. From germline, CDR1 is SGHDT and CDR2 YYEEEE. CDR3 nucleotide sequence: TGTGCCAGCAGCTTGCCCGGGACGGTTTTATATGGCTACACCTTC. Translation gives CASSLPGTVLYGYTF.

The V call is TRBV4-3, the J call TRBJ2-7; D is ambiguous. This CDR3 contains 15 residues. The V end was cut by 0 bases, the J end by 0 bases, with 9 bases between. Germline values: CDR1 LGHNA, CDR2 YSLEER. The DNA of the CDR3 is TGCGCCAGCAGCCAAGACTATATATCCTCCTACGAGCAGTACTTC. Translating gives CASSQDYISSYEQYF.

This chain joins TRBV7-8 and TRBJ2-7, with unresolved D. The CDR3 covers 14 residues. Trimming took off 2 bases at V and 3 bases at J, with 11 bases between the two ends. CDR1 and CDR2 from the germline V gene are SGHVS and FQNEAQ. CDR3: CASSLSPTDYEQYF. CDR3 nucleotides: TGTGCCAGCAGCTTATCCCCCACGGACTACGAGCAGTACTTC.

The gene calls are TRBV2 and TRBJ2-2; possible D gene TRBD2, 5 bases. Germline CDR1 is SNHLY and CDR2 is FYNNEI. The length of the CDR3 is 13 residues. V lost 4 bases and J 6 bases, leaving 9 bases between the germline ends. CDR3 in DNA: TGTGCCAGCAGTGTTGAGGGAGCCGGGGAGCTGTTTTTT. It yields the protein CASSVEGAGELFF.

V and J are TRBV11-1 and TRBJ1-1; D is undetermined. Germline V gives CDR1 SGHAT, CDR2 FQDESV (reference sequence). V lost 2 bases to trimming and J lost 2 bases, with 6 bases between them. The CDR3 runs to 13 residues. DNA for the CDR3: TGTGCCAGCAGCTTATATTTTAACACTGAAGCTTTCTTT. The encoded protein is CASSLYFNTEAFF.

The chain uses TRBV13 and TRBJ2-7; 11 bases agree with TRBD1. The CDR3 totals 15 residues. The germline V gene has CDR1 PRHDT and CDR2 FYEKMQ (reference sequence). The V gene end was trimmed by 3 bases and the J gene end by 0 bases; junction bases not matched to a gene: 1. CDR3 coding DNA: TGTGCCAGCAGCTTTGGGACAGGGGGCTCCTACGAGCAGTACTTC. Its translation is CASSFGTGGSYEQYF.

The chain recombines TRBV11-2 with TRBJ2-5; unclear D gene. V lost 1 base and J 1 base, leaving 10 bases between the germline ends. Germline V lookup: CDR1 SGHAT, CDR2 FQNNGV. CDR3 length: 15 amino acids. Here the CDR3 DNA reads TGTGCCAGCAGCTTAGGTCAGGCCCTCCAAGAGACCCAGTACTTC. Its protein product is CASSLGQALQETQYF.

The J gene is TRBJ1-2, the V gene TRBV5-6, with D possibly being TRBD1 (5 bases). The CDR3 spans 16 residues. The V end was cut by 2 bases, the J end by 6 bases, with 20 bases between. From germline, CDR1 is SGHDT and CDR2 YYEEEE. This chain's CDR3 is CASSFYGTQGPHGYTF. The CDR3 DNA is TGTGCCAGCAGCTTTTACGGGACTCAGGGACCCCATGGCTACACCTTC. The full variable domain, in which reference TRBV5-6 and TRBJ1-2 provide the parts outside the CDR3, is DAGVTQSPTHLIKTRGQQVTLRCSPKSGHDTVSWYQQALGQGPQFIFQYYEEEERQRGNFPDRFSGHQFPNYSSELNVNALLLGDSALYLCASSFYGTQGPHGYTFGSGTRLTVV.

Notes on this clone: This same CDR3 is encoded by further DNA sequences in the sample. The chain employs TRBV6-1 and TRBJ2-7, with D unclear. This CDR3 is built from 14 residues. From germline, CDR1 is MNHNS and CDR2 SASEGT. The V gene lost 0 bases and the J gene lost 5 bases, with 11 bases spanning the gap. CDR3: CASSEALRGDEQYF. The CDR3, as DNA: TGTGCCAGCAGTGAAGCGCTTCGAGGAGACGAGCAGTACTTC.

V gene TRBV9 combines with J gene TRBJ1-6; D is undetermined. This CDR3 region has 14 residues. Trimming shortened V by 0 bases and J by 7 bases, and 8 bases separated the two germline ends. In germline, CDR1 is SGDLS, CDR2 YYNGEE. The CDR3 loop is CASSVDLWNSPLHF. The CDR3 DNA reads as TGTGCCAGCAGCGTAGATCTGTGGAATTCACCCCTCCACTTT.

Concerning this clone itself: At the DNA level, this CDR3 is encoded by other sequences in the same sample as well. This rearrangement joins TRBV28 to TRBJ1-2; 8 nucleotides line up with TRBD1. V trimming: 2 bases; J trimming: 8 bases; junction bases outside the gene matches: 4. Germline V gene lookup returns CDR1 MDHEN and CDR2 SYDVKM. This CDR3 has 13 amino acids. The CDR3 coding sequence is TGTGCCAGCAGTTTACAGGGGGCGAGGGGCTACACCTTC. Its protein is CASSLQGARGYTF.

The chain joins TRBV2 to TRBJ2-1; TRBD1 matches 9 bases. The CDR3 spans 12 residues. Germline CDR1 and CDR2: SNHLY and FYNNEI. J was trimmed by 8 bases and V by 10 bases; bases with no gene match: 6. The CDR3 DNA is TGTGCCATCAGGGGACAGGGAGATGAGCAGTTCTTC. Translating gives CAIRGQGDEQFF. The variable domain in full, with the rest retrieved from reference TRBV2 and TRBJ2-1, is EPEVTQTPSHQVTQMGQEVILRCVPISNHLYFYWYRQILGQKVEFLVSFYNNEISEKSEIFDDQFSVERPDGSNFTLKIRSTKLEDSAMYFCAIRGQGDEQFFGPGTRLTVL.

The J gene is TRBJ1-3, the V gene TRBV18; D is uncertain. This CDR3 spans 15 amino acids. Germline values: CDR1 KGHSH, CDR2 LQKENI. The V gene lost 3 bases and the J gene lost 0 bases, with 9 bases spanning the gap. CDR3 DNA: TGTGCCAGCTCACCCTTGATAAGCTCTGGAAACACCATATATTTT. The encoded protein is CASSPLISSGNTIYF.

The chain carries TRBV19 and TRBJ2-7, with TRBD1 identical over 12 bases. V lost 7 bases, J lost 5 bases, and 9 bases stayed unmatched. Germline V gene lookup returns CDR1 LNHDA and CDR2 SQIVND (reference sequence). The length of the CDR3 is 15 residues. The CDR3 nucleotides are TGTGCCAGTACCCCGGGACAGGGGGCGACGCACGAGCAGTACTTC. This sequence encodes CASTPGQGATHEQYF.